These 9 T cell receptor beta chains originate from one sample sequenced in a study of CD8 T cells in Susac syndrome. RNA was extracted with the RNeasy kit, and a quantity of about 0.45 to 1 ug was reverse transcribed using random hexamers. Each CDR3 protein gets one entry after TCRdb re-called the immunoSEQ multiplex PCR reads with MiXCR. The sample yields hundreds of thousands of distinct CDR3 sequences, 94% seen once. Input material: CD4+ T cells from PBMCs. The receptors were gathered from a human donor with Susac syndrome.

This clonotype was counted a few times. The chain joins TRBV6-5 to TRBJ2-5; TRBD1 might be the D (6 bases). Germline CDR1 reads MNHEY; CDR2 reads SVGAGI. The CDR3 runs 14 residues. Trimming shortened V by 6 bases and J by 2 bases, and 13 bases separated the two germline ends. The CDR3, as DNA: TGTGCCAGCAGCGTTCCAGGACAGCAAGAGACCCAGTACTTC. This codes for CASSVPGQQETQYF.

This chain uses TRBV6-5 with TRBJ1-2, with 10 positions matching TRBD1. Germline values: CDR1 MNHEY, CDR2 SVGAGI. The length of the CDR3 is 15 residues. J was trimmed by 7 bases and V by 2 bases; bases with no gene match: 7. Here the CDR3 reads CASSYGDRGRAGYTF. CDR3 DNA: TGTGCCAGCAGTTACGGAGACAGGGGGCGTGCTGGCTACACCTTC.

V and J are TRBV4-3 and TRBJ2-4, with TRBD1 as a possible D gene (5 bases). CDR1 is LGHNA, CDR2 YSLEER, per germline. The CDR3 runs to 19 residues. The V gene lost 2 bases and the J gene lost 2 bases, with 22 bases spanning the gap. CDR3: CASSQRPPAWGDSKNIQYF. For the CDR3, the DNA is TGCGCCAGCAGCCAACGGCCTCCGGCGTGGGGCGATTCCAAAAACATTCAGTACTTC.

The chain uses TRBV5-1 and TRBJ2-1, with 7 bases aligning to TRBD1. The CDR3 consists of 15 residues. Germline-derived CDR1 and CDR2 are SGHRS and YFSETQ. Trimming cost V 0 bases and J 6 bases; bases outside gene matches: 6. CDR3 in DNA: TGCGCCAGCAGCTTGGGAGGGGGCGGGTTCAATGAGCAGTTCTTC. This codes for CASSLGGGGFNEQFF.

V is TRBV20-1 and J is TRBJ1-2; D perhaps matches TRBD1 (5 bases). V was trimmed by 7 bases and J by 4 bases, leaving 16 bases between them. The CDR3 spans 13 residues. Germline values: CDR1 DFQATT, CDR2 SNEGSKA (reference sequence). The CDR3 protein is CSVRGAAGYGYTF. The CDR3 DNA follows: TGCAGTGTCCGAGGGGCCGCGGGCTATGGCTACACCTTC.

CDR3 nucleotides: TGCAGTGCTAACACGTACGGTGTAGGGAGCTATGGCTACACCTTC. Translation: CSANTYGVGSYGYTF. The chain carries TRBV20-1 and TRBJ1-2, with D hard to call. The V and J ends lost 4 bases and 4 bases respectively, with 19 bases between them. Germline V CDR1 and CDR2: DFQATT, SNEGSKA (reference sequence). This CDR3 is 15 amino acids long.

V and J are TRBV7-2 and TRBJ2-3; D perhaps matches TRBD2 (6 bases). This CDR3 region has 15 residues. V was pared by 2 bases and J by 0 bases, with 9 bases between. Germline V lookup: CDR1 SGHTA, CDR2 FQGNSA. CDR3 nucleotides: TGTGCCAGCAGCTTATTAGCGGTTAGCACAGATACGCAGTATTTT. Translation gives CASSLLAVSTDTQYF.

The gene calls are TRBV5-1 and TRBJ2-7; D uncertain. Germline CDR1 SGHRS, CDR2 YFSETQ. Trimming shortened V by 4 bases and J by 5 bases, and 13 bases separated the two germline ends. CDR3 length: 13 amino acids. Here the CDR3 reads CASSLATSDEQYF. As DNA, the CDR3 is TGCGCCAGCAGCCTCGCCACATCGGACGAGCAGTACTTC.

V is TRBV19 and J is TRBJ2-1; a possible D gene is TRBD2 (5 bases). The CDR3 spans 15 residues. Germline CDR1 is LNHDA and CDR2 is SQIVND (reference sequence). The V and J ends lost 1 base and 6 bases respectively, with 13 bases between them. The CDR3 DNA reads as TGTGCCAGTAGTATAGGGGGAGTCCTATCCAATGAGCAGTTCTTC. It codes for CASSIGGVLSNEQFF.